The clone carrying this TCR beta chain was seen a handful of times. TCR beta VDJ and CDR3 were profiled, and genomic DNA was the template. One entry per CDR3 protein, called by TCRdb with MiXCR from the reads. Of around 64,000 distinct CDR3 sequences in the sample, roughly 54% are singletons; the top ten hold about 2.5%. This sample was included in a study of CD8+CD57+ T cells in acquired aplastic anemia. From germline, CDR1 is SGHVS and CDR2 FQNEAQ. There are 17 residues in the CDR3. Trimming cost V 1 base and J 0 bases, with 16 bases left between them. Sequenced sample: sorted CD4+, CD8+, or CD8+CD57+ T cells (not recorded which) from PBMCs. The source of this sequence is a human donor in good health, serving as a control. This chain uses TRBV7-8 with TRBJ2-7; D possibly corresponds to TRBD1 (7 bases). The CDR3 bases are TGTGCCAGCAGCTTAGGACAGGGTAGCGGCAGCTCCTACGAGCAGTACTTC. Translating it yields CASSLGQGSGSSYEQYF.